The 24 T cell receptor beta chains below come from one sample, sequenced in a study of cytotoxic CD8 clonotypes in ibrutinib-treated CLL. Clones were read by immunoSEQ multiplex PCR, and TCRdb kept only the in-frame ones, dropping some. Of under 200,000 clones detected, 81% appear once; the ten largest clones hold roughly 2%. Source: PBMCs, taken after 12 months of ibrutinib treatment. Receptor source: a human donor with chronic lymphocytic leukemia.

V and J are TRBV28 and TRBJ2-3, with D possibly TRBD2 on 5 matching bases. CDR3 length: 15 residues. Germline V CDR1 and CDR2: MDHEN, SYDVKM. Trimming cost V 5 bases and J 5 bases, with 17 bases left between them. In DNA, the CDR3 is TGTGCCAGCAGTCTAGACGCGGGCGGGCAAGATACGCAGTATTTT. This translates into CASSLDAGGQDTQYF. Looking up the rest from reference TRBV28 and TRBJ2-3 gives the full variable domain: DVKVTQSSRYLVKRTGEKVFLECVQDMDHENMFWYRQDPGLGLRLIYFSYDVKMKEKGDIPEGYSVSREKKERFSLILESASTNQTSMYLCASSLDAGGQDTQYFGPGTRLTVL.

The chain has TRBV2 and TRBJ1-4; D gene unclear. Trimming removed 7 bases at V and 8 bases at J, with 11 bases between. CDR1 and CDR2 (germline): SNHLY, FYNNEI. The CDR3 runs to 12 residues. CDR3: CASTRVQEKLFF. The CDR3, as DNA: TGTGCCAGCACGAGGGTGCAGGAAAAACTGTTTTTT. Filled out from reference TRBV2 and TRBJ1-4, the complete variable domain reads EPEVTQTPSHQVTQMGQEVILRCVPISNHLYFYWYRQILGQKVEFLVSFYNNEISEKSEIFDDQFSVERPDGSNFTLKIRSTKLEDSAMYFCASTRVQEKLFFGSGTQLSVL.

This clone was detected only once. Here the CDR3 reads CASSLQVKGADTQYF. The CDR3 nucleotides are TGTGCCAGCTCACTACAGGTCAAAGGCGCAGATACGCAGTATTTT. The J gene is TRBJ2-3, the V gene TRBV18; D is possibly TRBD1 (5 bases). V was shortened by 4 bases and J by 4 bases, with 15 bases between the two germline ends. This CDR3 is 15 amino acids long. The germline CDR1 and CDR2 sequences are KGHSH and LQKENI.

This clone turned up a few times. The CDR3 protein is CASSQDLAEPYNEQFF. The CDR3 DNA reads as TGCGCCAGCAGCCAAGATCTAGCGGAGCCTTACAATGAGCAGTTCTTC. The chain employs TRBV4-3 and TRBJ2-1, with 7 bases that match TRBD2. CDR1 is LGHNA and CDR2 is YSLEER in the germline V gene. The CDR3 spans 16 residues. J lost 4 bases, V lost 0 bases, and 6 bases had no gene match.

The chain is built from TRBV9 and TRBJ1-6; 8 bases match TRBD1. The germline V gene encodes CDR1 SGDLS and CDR2 YYNGEE. Trimming removed 4 bases from V and 10 bases from J; junction bases left unmatched: 10. The CDR3 sequence is 15 residues long. The CDR3 loop reads CASSRTGYFGSPLHF. In nucleotides, the CDR3 is TGTGCCAGCAGCCGGACAGGGTACTTTGGGTCACCCCTCCACTTT.

The chain employs TRBV6-5 and TRBJ1-6; no reliable D call. The CDR3 is 12 amino acids. The V gene's germline CDR1 is MNHEY and CDR2 SVGAGI. Trimming took 3 bases from V and 7 from J, leaving 4 bases between them. The CDR3 protein is CASSYSNSPLHF. The CDR3 nucleotides are TGTGCCAGCAGTTATTCCAATTCACCCCTCCACTTT.

The V gene is TRBV7-2, the J gene TRBJ2-1; TRBD2 matches at 8 bases. Trimming removed 5 bases from V and 2 bases from J; junction bases left unmatched: 5. Germline CDR1 and CDR2: SGHTA and FQGNSA. The CDR3 sequence is 15 residues long. The CDR3 DNA reads TGTGCCAGCAGCGGAAGCGGGGGTGCCTACAATGAGCAGTTCTTC. As protein: CASSGSGGAYNEQFF.

The CDR3 region has the DNA TGCGCCAGCAGCTTGACGACAGGGAACACCGGGGAGCTGTTTTTT. Translation gives CASSLTTGNTGELFF. V usage is TRBV5-1 and J usage is TRBJ2-2; tentative D call: TRBD1 (6 bases). This CDR3 region has 15 residues. The germline V gene has CDR1 SGHRS and CDR2 YFSETQ. V lost 1 base and J lost 1, with 8 bases in between.

The chain combines TRBV28 with TRBJ1-3, with TRBD1 as a possible D gene (5 bases). The length of the CDR3 is 15 residues. V lost 7 bases to trimming and J lost 4 bases, with 17 bases between them. Germline lookup yields CDR1 MDHEN and CDR2 SYDVKM. CDR3 sequence: CASTPGGVDGNTIYF. Written as DNA, the CDR3 is TGTGCCAGCACTCCGGGGGGGGTTGACGGAAACACCATATATTTT. The entire variable domain, with the rest obtained from reference TRBV28 and TRBJ1-3, is as follows: DVKVTQSSRYLVKRTGEKVFLECVQDMDHENMFWYRQDPGLGLRLIYFSYDVKMKEKGDIPEGYSVSREKKERFSLILESASTNQTSMYLCASTPGGVDGNTIYFGEGSWLTVV.

The V gene is TRBV4-1, the J gene TRBJ1-6; 9 bases line up with TRBD1. CDR1 is MGHRA and CDR2 is YSYEKL in the germline V gene. With V trimmed by 0 bases and J by 8 bases, 14 bases remained unmatched. This CDR3 contains 19 residues. This chain's CDR3 is CASSQEVHRGLFLDSPLHF. DNA for the CDR3: TGCGCCAGCAGCCAAGAGGTACACAGGGGGCTATTTTTGGATTCACCCCTCCACTTT.

This chain links TRBV7-2 with TRBJ2-7; weak D call: TRBD1 (6 bases). V lost 4 bases to trimming and J lost 2 bases, with 9 bases between them. The CDR3 length is 13 residues. The germline V gene encodes CDR1 SGHTA and CDR2 FQGNSA. This CDR3 reads CASSWDNPYEQYF. The CDR3 region has the DNA TGTGCCAGCAGCTGGGACAATCCCTACGAGCAGTACTTC.

This clone came up once. The chain is built from TRBV5-1 and TRBJ2-7, with unresolved D. Germline V gene sequence: CDR1 SGHRS, CDR2 YFSETQ. This CDR3 is built from 15 residues. V lost 5 bases to trimming and J lost 4 bases, with 19 bases between them. This chain's CDR3 is CASSIEPGPRYEQYF. CDR3 sequence (DNA): TGCGCCAGCAGTATAGAGCCGGGTCCCAGGTACGAGCAGTACTTC.

The V and J genes are TRBV6-1 and TRBJ2-7, with 10 bases matching TRBD2. The ends lost 6 bases at V and 4 bases at J; junction bases unmatched: 6. The CDR3 totals 14 residues. Germline values: CDR1 MNHNS, CDR2 SASEGT. For the CDR3, the DNA is TGTGCCAGCAGCAGGACTAGCGGAAGATACGAGCAGTACTTC. This sequence encodes CASSRTSGRYEQYF.

This clone has more than one count but fewer than ten. This chain connects TRBV6-1 to TRBJ1-5, with D tentatively TRBD1 (6 bases). In germline, CDR1 is MNHNS, CDR2 SASEGT. V shed 6 bases and J shed 2 bases, with 14 bases lying between them. The CDR3 covers 15 residues. The CDR3 bases are TGTGCCAGCAGCGACCAGGGGAGGGGCAATCAGCCCCAGCATTTT. This gives the protein CASSDQGRGNQPQHF.

J is TRBJ1-3 and V is TRBV4-1; D is uncertain. Germline V gene data show CDR1 as MGHRA and CDR2 as YSYEKL. The CDR3 extends over 15 amino acids. V was clipped by 0 bases and J by 4 bases, with 10 bases between them. The CDR3 sequence: CASSQDKWSGNTIYF. CDR3 bases: TGCGCCAGCAGCCAAGATAAGTGGTCCGGAAACACCATATATTTT.

The CDR3 DNA is TGTGCCAGCAGCGTAGACCCGCTCTACAATGAGCAGTTCTTC. This encodes CASSVDPLYNEQFF. This chain connects TRBV9 to TRBJ2-1; D remains ambiguous. The CDR3 runs 14 residues. The V gene's germline CDR1 is SGDLS and CDR2 YYNGEE. Trimming removed 0 bases at V and 3 bases at J, with 7 bases between.

The CDR3 DNA sequence: TGTGCCAGCAGCAACAGGACAGGGAGATATGGCTACACCTTC. Protein product: CASSNRTGRYGYTF. The J gene is TRBJ1-2, the V gene TRBV21-1; the D call TRBD1 from the table was never checked on the DNA. TRBV21-1 is a recognized pseudogene. This CDR3 spans 14 amino acids.

This chain joins TRBV7-3 and TRBJ2-1, with 7 bases matching TRBD2. Looked up from germline, CDR1 is SGHTA and CDR2 is FQGTGA. Unmatched junction bases numbered 15, after V lost 6 bases and J lost 10 bases. The CDR3 is 15 amino acids. In nucleotides, the CDR3 is TGTGCCAGCAGTCCACGGGCAGGCGGGAGTCCCGAGCAGTTCTTC. Translated, it gives CASSPRAGGSPEQFF.

This clone was counted once. The chain is built from TRBV7-9 and TRBJ1-1, with a weak D call TRBD1 (5 bases). There are 13 residues in the CDR3. V was shortened by 4 bases and J by 3 bases, with 9 bases between the two germline ends. Germline CDR1 is SEHNR and CDR2 is FQNEAQ (reference sequence). The CDR3 bases are TGTGCCAGCAGCTCCCGGGGGGACACTGAAGCTTTCTTT. It codes for CASSSRGDTEAFF.

The chain recombines TRBV2 with TRBJ2-5; tentatively, D is TRBD2 (7 bases). CDR3 length equals 12 residues. Germline assignment: CDR1 SNHLY and CDR2 FYNNEI. V dropped 4 bases and J dropped 12 bases, with 15 bases sitting between them. The CDR3 reads CASSVAGAFEYF. Written as DNA, the CDR3 is TGTGCCAGCAGTGTTGCGGGGGCCTTCGAGTACTTC.

The chain carries TRBV5-4 and TRBJ1-5; D gene unclear. This CDR3 contains 12 residues. The germline CDR1 and CDR2 sequences are SGHNT and YYREEE (reference sequence). Trimming shortened V by 0 bases and J by 5 bases, and 3 bases separated the two germline ends. CDR3: CASSLEDQPQHF. The DNA for the CDR3 is TGTGCCAGCAGCTTGGAGGATCAGCCCCAGCATTTT. Together with reference TRBV5-4 and TRBJ1-5, the CDR3 gives the full variable domain: ETGVTQSPTHLIKTRGQQVTLRCSSQSGHNTVSWYQQALGQGPQFIFQYYREEENGRGNFPPRFSGLQFPNYSSELNVNALELDDSALYLCASSLEDQPQHFGDGTRLSIL.

The chain joins TRBV7-2 to TRBJ1-2; possible D gene TRBD1, 5 bases. Germline V gives CDR1 SGHTA, CDR2 FQGNSA. CDR3 length: 15 residues. V shed 5 bases and J shed 5 bases, with 18 bases lying between them. CDR3 sequence reads: CASSMGPGREYGYTF. The CDR3 region has the DNA TGTGCCAGCAGCATGGGGCCGGGACGAGAATATGGCTACACCTTC.

V gene TRBV19 combines with J gene TRBJ2-2; 14 nucleotides match TRBD2. J gave up 1 base and V 5 bases, and 15 bases lay outside the gene matches. This CDR3 is 21 amino acids long. Germline-derived CDR1 and CDR2 are LNHDA and SQIVND (reference sequence). Here the CDR3 DNA reads TGTGCCAGTAGTTCGAGGCGGGGACTAGCGGGAGTTTTAGGGAACACCGGGGAGCTGTTTTTT. Translated: CASSSRRGLAGVLGNTGELFF.

This chain connects TRBV2 to TRBJ2-2; 7 nucleotides align to TRBD1. V lost 8 bases and J lost 1; bases outside the gene matches: 7. CDR3 length: 15 amino acids. The germline V gene encodes CDR1 SNHLY and CDR2 FYNNEI. DNA of the CDR3: TGTGCCAGCGCAAACCGGGACAGGAACACCGGGGAGCTGTTTTTT. This translates into CASANRDRNTGELFF.